One and the same sample provided the 17 T cell receptor beta chains below, sequenced in a study of cytomegalovirus exposure and HLA in healthy donors (dated by TCRdb to 2016 to 2017). Libraries were built with the immunoSEQ multiplex PCR assay. For the multiplex PCR, a mixture combining 60 forward primers for TCR Vbeta segments and 13 reverse primers for TCR Jbeta segments was used. In TCRdb, the immuneACCESS table is reduced to in-frame sequences with V and J assigned. These tables do not hold every clone; where another copy was compared, an unresolved V gene accounts for under half, and the others remain unexplained. In this sample the table shows about 120,000 clones, roughly 72% of which occur a single time. The ten largest make up 7.3% of the sample. Sequencing was carried out using PBMCs. These TCRs come from a male donor in good health and CMV-seronegative.

The sample holds one count of this clone. The chain links TRBV9 to TRBJ1-4, with D uncertain. V gave up 3 bases and J gave up 7 bases, with 25 bases separating them. The length of the CDR3 is 18 residues. The germline gives CDR1 SGDLS, CDR2 YYNGEE. In DNA form, the CDR3 reads TGTGCCAGCAGCGCCCTGAGACTTGGAAGATTGGTCGGTGAAAAACTGTTTTTT. The encoded protein is CASSALRLGRLVGEKLFF.

V is TRBV9 and J is TRBJ2-1; 8 nucleotides line up with TRBD2. V lost 4 bases and J lost 5; bases outside the gene matches: 14. From germline, CDR1 is SGDLS and CDR2 YYNGEE. This CDR3 has 17 amino acids. The CDR3 here is CASSPPTGGRKDNEQFF. In DNA form, the CDR3 reads TGTGCCAGCAGCCCCCCAACCGGCGGGAGGAAGGACAATGAGCAGTTCTTC.

The V call is TRBV4-3, the J call TRBJ2-2; 7 bases fit TRBD1. The CDR3 consists of 15 residues. With 0 bases clipped from V and 4 bases from J, the junction kept 2 bases outside the gene matches. Germline V lookup: CDR1 LGHNA, CDR2 YSLEER. The CDR3 bases are TGCGCCAGCAGCCAAGATAACAGGGGCACCGGGGAGCTGTTTTTT. This gives the protein CASSQDNRGTGELFF.

This sequence joins TRBV27 and TRBJ1-5; D perhaps matches TRBD1 (6 bases). Trimming cost V 5 bases and J 7 bases, with 15 bases left between them. The CDR3 sequence is 14 residues long. Germline CDR1 MNHEY, CDR2 SMNVEV (reference sequence). In DNA form, the CDR3 reads TGTGCCAGCAGTCAACAGGGCCCCCAGCAGCCCCAGCATTTT. As protein: CASSQQGPQQPQHF.

The chain recombines TRBV30 with TRBJ2-7; D is possibly TRBD2 (5 bases). CDR1 GTSNPN and CDR2 SVGIG come from the germline V gene (reference sequence). V was trimmed by 2 bases and J by 7 bases, leaving 18 bases between them. The CDR3 covers 14 residues. The CDR3: CAWSPWEGPGEQYF. The CDR3 DNA reads TGTGCCTGGAGTCCCTGGGAAGGACCGGGGGAGCAGTACTTC.

The chain combines TRBV28 with TRBJ1-2; 10 bases match TRBD1. The length of the CDR3 is 15 residues. With 5 bases clipped from V and 4 bases from J, the junction kept 7 bases outside the gene matches. Germline CDR1 reads MDHEN; CDR2 reads SYDVKM. The CDR3 DNA reads TGTGCCAGCAGTACCCCAGACAGGGGGCCCTATGGCTACACCTTC. This sequence encodes CASSTPDRGPYGYTF.

This clone was seen only a few times. This sequence joins TRBV6-5 and TRBJ1-1; the match to TRBD1 covers 9 bases. Germline V CDR1 and CDR2: MNHEY, SVGAGI. The J segment lost 5 bases and the V segment lost 8 bases, leaving 12 bases of the junction unmatched. The CDR3 has 15 amino acids. CDR3 DNA sequence: TGTGCCAGCCACCTAAACGACAGGGGGTATACTGAAGCTTTCTTT. Encoded protein: CASHLNDRGYTEAFF.

This clone was observed once. The V call is TRBV7-9, the J call TRBJ2-5; the match to TRBD1 covers 9 bases. J lost 2 bases, V lost 1 base, and 2 bases had no gene match. The CDR3 extends over 15 amino acids. The germline V gene encodes CDR1 SEHNR and CDR2 FQNEAQ (reference sequence). For the CDR3, the DNA is TGTGCCAGCAGCTTAGGGGACAGGGCACAAGAGACCCAGTACTTC. Translating it yields CASSLGDRAQETQYF.

This rearrangement joins TRBV30 to TRBJ2-7, with 8 bases identical to TRBD1. CDR1 and CDR2 (germline): GTSNPN, SVGIG (reference sequence). The CDR3 covers 15 residues. J lost 6 bases, V lost 1 base, and 11 bases had no gene match. In nucleotides, the CDR3 is TGTGCCTGGAGTGCATCGGACAGGGTCACTCCCGAGCAGTACTTC. Translated: CAWSASDRVTPEQYF.

The chain uses TRBV4-3 and TRBJ2-7; TRBD2 aligns across 9 bases. From germline, CDR1 is LGHNA and CDR2 YSLEER. V lost 0 bases, J lost 1 base, and 10 bases stayed unmatched. CDR3 length: 18 amino acids. Here the CDR3 DNA reads TGCGCCAGCAGCCAAGATCTCCTCCGCGGGAGGGGGTCCTACGAGCAGTACTTC. Translating it yields CASSQDLLRGRGSYEQYF.

The genes are TRBV18 and TRBJ2-2; unclear D gene. CDR3 size: 15 residues. CDR1 and CDR2 (germline): KGHSH, LQKENI. V was pared by 5 bases and J by 1 base, with 11 bases between. CDR3 coding DNA: TGTGCCAGCTCAACCAGACAAAAGAACACCGGGGAGCTGTTTTTT. This encodes CASSTRQKNTGELFF.

This rearrangement joins TRBV6-1 to TRBJ1-1, with 10 bases identical to TRBD1. This CDR3 has 14 amino acids. The germline CDR1 and CDR2 sequences are MNHNS and SASEGT. V was pared by 6 bases and J by 6 bases, with 7 bases of the junction left unmatched. CDR3: CASRHDRGRAEAFF. CDR3 coding DNA: TGTGCCAGCAGGCACGACAGGGGGCGGGCTGAAGCTTTCTTT.

J is TRBJ2-7 and V is TRBV11-2; 8 nucleotides match TRBD1. The trim removed 1 base at V and 3 bases at J, leaving 5 bases unmatched. The CDR3 extends over 15 amino acids. Germline loops: CDR1 SGHAT, CDR2 FQNNGV. The CDR3 loop reads CASSLGGTGDYEQYF. CDR3 nucleotide sequence: TGTGCCAGCAGCTTAGGCGGGACAGGTGACTACGAGCAGTACTTC.

V gene TRBV19 combines with J gene TRBJ1-1, with TRBD1 matching 8 bases. CDR3 size: 11 residues. Per germline, CDR1 LNHDA and CDR2 SQIVND (reference sequence). V shed 8 bases, J shed 10 bases, and the junction held 6 bases outside the gene matches. The CDR3, as DNA: TGTGCCAGTGAGGACAGGGCGGGAGCTTTCTTT. It codes for CASEDRAGAFF.

V is TRBV29-1 and J is TRBJ2-1; 10 nucleotides align to TRBD2. The V gene end was trimmed by 4 bases and the J gene end by 10 bases; junction bases not matched to a gene: 7. Germline V lookup: CDR1 SQVTM, CDR2 ANQGSEA. The CDR3 consists of 13 residues. The CDR3 is CSVGRGTSDEQFF. DNA of the CDR3: TGCAGCGTTGGCCGAGGGACTAGCGACGAGCAGTTCTTC.

This chain links TRBV19 with TRBJ1-4; TRBD1 is a possible D gene (6 bases). V dropped 9 bases and J dropped 7 bases, with 15 bases sitting between them. Looked up from germline, CDR1 is LNHDA and CDR2 is SQIVND (reference sequence). CDR3 length: 13 residues. This CDR3 reads CASPSGGGEKLFF. CDR3 coding DNA: TGTGCCAGCCCTTCTGGGGGCGGTGAAAAACTGTTTTTT. Full variable domain (outside the CDR3, taken from reference TRBV19 and TRBJ1-4): DGGITQSPKYLFRKEGQNVTLSCEQNLNHDAMYWYRQDPGQGLRLIYYSQIVNDFQKGDIAEGYSVSREKKESFPLTVTSAQKNPTAFYLCASPSGGGEKLFFGSGTQLSVL.

J is TRBJ1-1 and V is TRBV7-2; D is perhaps TRBD1 (5 bases). The germline gives CDR1 SGHTA, CDR2 FQGNSA. CDR3 length: 12 residues. Trimming removed 1 base from V and 11 bases from J, with 11 bases in between. This CDR3 is CASSLDQGPAFF. In DNA, the CDR3 is TGTGCCAGCAGCTTAGATCAGGGCCCGGCTTTCTTT.